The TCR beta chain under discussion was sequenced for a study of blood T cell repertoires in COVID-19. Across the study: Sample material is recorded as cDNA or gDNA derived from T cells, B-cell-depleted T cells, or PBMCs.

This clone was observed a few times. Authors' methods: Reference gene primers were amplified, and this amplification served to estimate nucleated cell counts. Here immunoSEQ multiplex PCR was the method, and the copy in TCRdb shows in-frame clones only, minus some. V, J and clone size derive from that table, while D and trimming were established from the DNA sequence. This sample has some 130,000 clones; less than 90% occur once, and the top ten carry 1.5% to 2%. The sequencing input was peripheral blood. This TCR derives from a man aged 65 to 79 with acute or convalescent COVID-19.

CDR3 sequence: CASSSKGAPGDYGYTF. The CDR3 DNA reads TGTGCCAGCAGCTCAAAGGGGGCGCCAGGGGACTATGGCTACACCTTC. The chain combines TRBV5-4 with TRBJ1-2; 7 nucleotides agree with TRBD1. V lost 3 bases to trimming and J lost 3 bases; unmatched junction nucleotides: 11. This CDR3 region has 16 residues. Germline lookup yields CDR1 SGHNT and CDR2 YYREEE (reference sequence).